This record covers a single T cell receptor (beta chain). TCRdb re-called the PCR reads with MiXCR, one entry per CDR3 protein. This repertoire shows 9,500 to 10,000 distinct CDR3 sequences, roughly a fifth found once; its top ten account for roughly 1.5%. The ends lost 4 bases at V and 1 base at J; junction bases unmatched: 5. Germline V CDR1 and CDR2: SEHNR, FQNEAQ (reference sequence). There are 15 residues in the CDR3. The data were taken from a study of molecular identifiers for immune sequencing clone quantification. In the study overall: Across replicate runs, RNA obtained from approximately 20,000 or 100,000 naive CD8 cells was divided into five, with four undergoing sequencing.

The chain recombines TRBV7-9 with TRBJ1-1; 8 bases match TRBD1. The sequence derives from a human donor in good health. Some libraries in this study had Jurkat cell RNA spiked in. The material sequenced was naive CD8+ T cells from blood, with Jurkat cell RNA spiked in. Subset: FACS-sorted CD8+CD4-CCR7+CD45RA+ naive T cells. The CDR3 here is CASSSDRGGNTEAFF. In DNA, the CDR3 is TGTGCCAGCAGCTCAGACAGGGGCGGGAACACTGAAGCTTTCTTT.